This TCR beta chain was obtained from a study of cytomegalovirus exposure and HLA in healthy donors (dated 2017 in TCRdb). As for the study more broadly: An earlier analysis of some 600 of the donors reported approximately 280 Gb of sequence data and 117 million unique TCR beta sequences obtained from around 180 million T cells. All discovery cohort repertoires had been generated using a single sequencing platform. Several DR-DQ haplotypes were handled as single units for association and clustering because linkage in the cohort was strong. The later analysis used no new phenotypic data to find candidate immune exposures, relying instead on TCR beta sequences and their occurrence across donors. Donor age, sex, ethnicity and CMV serostatus were collected together with the repertoire data. Using immunosequencing, the study profiled T cell repertoires from around 680 subjects and related those repertoires to cytomegalovirus serostatus. A later analysis re-examined previously published TCR beta repertoires from several hundred donors and added high-resolution HLA genotyping to investigate patterns of TCR occurrence. Across under 500 genotyped donors of the cohort, an average of about 220,000 unique TCR beta nucleotide sequences per donor were sequenced, and roughly a sixth of those sequences were non-productive. Genome-wide SNP genotypes for about 65% of the 666 donors were used in a later genetic analysis, which treated that subset as a discovery cohort. The number of donors typed differed by locus, with roughly 620-630 for A, B, C, DRB1 and DQB1, roughly 550 for DQA1, about 610 for DPA1, and over 400 for DPB1. An early release that covered roughly 600 HLA-typed donors contained around 300 gigabases of sequencing data and around 85 million unique TCR sequences. Of the approximately 400 genotyped donors, 65% to 90% fell in the genetic ancestry cluster associated with self-reported Caucasian donors. The study aimed to test whether signatures of past pathogen exposure could be identified by cataloging public T cell receptors. In an earlier analysis of roughly 580 of the donors, high-throughput TCR beta sequencing was used to judge whether each TCR beta V gene segment behaved as functional or pseudogenic. HLA typing included class I and class II loci at four-digit resolution. High-throughput TCR immunosequencing, statistical association of individual TCRs with disease status, and machine learning were combined to predict cytomegalovirus infection status. In addition to the first cohort of approximately 650 subjects, a separate validation cohort of 130 or so different subjects was used.

This clone appeared a single time. The antigen it recognizes is unknown. Base quality data are lacking; no much larger clone is found one base away. What the authors observed across the whole study: A later genetic analysis associated a missense DCLRE1C variant with V-gene and J-gene trimming of TCR beta chains, and an independent cohort replicated the association. In vitro tests confirmed that a few of the cytomegalovirus-associated TCR beta chains recognize cytomegalovirus antigens. According to a later analysis, most CMV-associated TCR beta chains appeared to be HLA-restricted, and the HLA associations seemed to be driven largely by CMV exposure. It was suggested by the authors that the approach could potentially be generalized to other disease states and immunological phenotypes. Presence/absence analyses assumed roughly uniform sequencing depth across donors, an assumption that may not hold. In a later analysis, several top co-occurrence clusters were reported to appear linked to parvovirus B19, influenza, CMV and Epstein-Barr virus. In a later genetic analysis, fewer N-insertions in productive TCRs were reported among donors in an Asian-associated ancestry cluster than the roughly 640-donor mean. Compared with equally common non-associated chains, HLA-associated TCR beta chains in a later analysis were more clonally expanded and had lower generation probabilities. Because the 87-base-pair reads could not distinguish some IMGT-functional V segments, including TRBV6-2 and TRBV6-3, those segments were excluded. A further reported finding was that TCR beta sequences accurately predicted the HLA-A and HLA-B alleles for most subjects in the first cohort. A later analysis found that TCR association rates varied across HLA loci, with DRB1 alleles showing the most associated TCRs and HLA-C alleles the fewest. The classifier was reported to diagnose cytomegalovirus status with high specificity and sensitivity in both the original and validation cohorts. CMV serostatus was the only immune exposure information available for the cohort. When HLA alleles, especially DR and DQ, strongly co-occurred, TCR associations were difficult to assign to individual alleles. A later analysis associated 16,951 TCR beta sequences with specific HLA alleles at a false discovery rate of 0.05. In the study, approximately 150 TCR beta chains were listed as associated with cytomegalovirus. In this cohort, only TCR beta chains were sequenced, and detectable features were limited by the absence of alpha or paired-chain data. Because counts were too low, about 18 rarely observed V segments, including chromosome 9 orphons, were excluded from the earlier analysis of roughly 580 of the donors. Correlated functional status among segregating V segments might be attributable to linkage disequilibrium, but an unknown experimental factor could not be ruled out. Broadly in line with IMGT annotations, most TCR beta V segments showed up in productive rearrangements about 87% or about 30% of the time in an earlier analysis of around 550 of the donors. A cluster of highly shared sequence variants was judged likely to represent a technical artifact of the sequencing pipeline. Because HLA typing was missing for some donors at each locus, association tests included only the typed subset. Across donors, most TCR sequences were observed very rarely, whereas some public TCRs were present in many individuals.

The CDR3, from cysteine to phenylalanine, totals 16 residues. Of the read, only the CDR3 DNA is kept; its 48 bases are in frame from base 1. The germline V gene (reference sequence) gives CDR1 as GTSNPN and CDR2 as SVGIG. V loses 4 bases, J loses 4 bases, and the germline ends lie 20 bases apart. The cohort was made up of approximately 670 healthy bone marrow donors. Cohort members were all nominally healthy when sampled, although unrecorded immune exposures were likely present. The donor tested CMV seropositive and was one of the 289 seropositive cohort members. Every donor gave a peripheral blood sample, and the peripheral blood mononuclear cells from that sample were used for TCR beta sequencing. Genomic DNA was extracted from the blood cell samples with the Qiagen DNeasy Blood Extraction Kit. Library construction relied on the immunoSEQ multiplex PCR assay. For the multiplex PCR, a mixture combining 60 forward primers for TCR Vbeta segments and 13 reverse primers for TCR Jbeta segments was used. The CDR3 region of rearranged TCR beta genes was amplified from genomic DNA with a multiplex PCR assay. Amplified TCR beta libraries were sequenced as 87-base-pair reads on the Illumina HiSeq System. The published analysis was carried out like this. A later analysis counted some 80 million unique TCR beta chains across the 670 or so repertoires, and 10 million to 11 million of these chains were shared by at least two donors. Raw reads were error-corrected and collapsed into unique sequences by a nearest-neighbor algorithm in which closely related sequences were merged to remove PCR and sequencing errors. V, D and J gene segments were assigned by aligning CDR3 sequences to IMGT reference sequences. For a sequence to be retained, a match of at least six nucleotides to both a V gene segment and a J gene segment was required. Rearrangements were classified as productive when the CDR3 lacked stop codons and remained in frame with V and J, and all other rearrangements were classified as non-productive. Following IMGT convention, CDR3 was defined as the stretch from the second conserved V-encoded cysteine to the conserved J-encoded phenylalanine. In an earlier analysis of approximately 500 of the donors, sequences lacking an unambiguous match to a single V gene segment were excluded. In an earlier analysis of a few hundred of the donors, a V segment was called functional when productive rearrangements were above 56.7%, and segregating when the standard deviation between donors exceeded 5%. A statistical classification framework was built for diagnosing cytomegalovirus status from the catalog of TCR beta chain sequences. In a later analysis, TCR nucleotide sequences were compared against IMGT/GENE-DB human TR gene sequences so that V and J genes could be assigned. The TCRdist pipeline was used in a later analysis to assign CDR3 sequences and most-parsimonious VDJ recombination scenarios. In a later analysis, every TCR beta chain was defined by the combination of its CDR3 amino acid sequence and its V-gene family, and reads without a unique V-gene family were dropped. To address suspected cross-contamination and a sequencing artifact, a later analysis removed a few hundred highly shared, low-generation-probability nucleotide sequences. In a later analysis, a clonal expansion index was calculated for each public chain from normalized within-repertoire ranks of inferred template counts. In a later analysis, generation probabilities were computed using a VDJ recombination model fitted to out-of-frame rearrangements, and the results were checked against IGoR. In a later analysis, TCR-TCR, TCR-HLA and TCR-CMV co-occurrence was scored with hypergeometric tests, and a repertoire-size bias correction was applied to TCR pairs. A later analysis estimated false discovery rates by permuting HLA or CMV assignments 20 times. In a later analysis, co-occurring TCRs were grouped with DBSCAN, and TCRdist sequence similarity was added when clustering was performed within HLA-allele-positive subsets. Repertoires with fewer than 30,000 or more than 120,000 public chains, plus five repertoires with anomalous nucleotide sharing, were excluded from co-occurrence clustering. The source is immuneACCESS, and TCRdb retained only in-frame sequences with V and J called. Part of the clones is not carried over; for the studies checked, unresolved V genes explain less than half of this, and the remainder is unexplained. Clone size and the V and J calls come from that table; the DNA yielded D and trimming. For this sample the table gives about 78,000 clones, of which approximately 72% were detected only once. The ten largest clones represent 11% of the sample.

This clonotype was obtained from a woman between 40 and 50 years old in good health and CMV-seropositive. The sequence is built from TRBV30 and TRBJ2-1, and the D gene may be TRBD1, 5 bases matching. The specimen was PBMCs. This receptor carries the CDR3 CAWNHDRDRRYNEQFF. DNA sequence: TGTGCCTGGAATCACGACCGAGACAGAAGGTACAATGAGCAGTTCTTC. Full variable domain (CDR3 extended with the reference TRBV30 and TRBJ2-1 proteins): SQTIHQWPATLVQPVGSPLSLECTVEGTSNPNLYWYRQAAGRGLQLLFYSVGIGQISSEVPQNLSASRPQDRQFILSSKKLLLSDSGFYLCAWNHDRDRRYNEQFFGPGTRLTVL.